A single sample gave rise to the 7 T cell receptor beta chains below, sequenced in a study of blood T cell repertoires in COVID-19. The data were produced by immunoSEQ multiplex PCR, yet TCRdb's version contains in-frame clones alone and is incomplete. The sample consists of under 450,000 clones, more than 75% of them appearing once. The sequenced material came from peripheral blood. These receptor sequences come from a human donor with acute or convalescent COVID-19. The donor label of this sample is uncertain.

CDR3 protein: CASSLFGGRNTEAFF. The CDR3 DNA reads as TGTGCCAGCAGCTTGTTCGGGGGTCGGAACACTGAAGCTTTCTTT. The chain links TRBV5-8 to TRBJ1-1, with D perhaps matching TRBD1 (5 bases). The ends were cut back, 1 base at V and 1 base at J, with 11 bases in the middle. This CDR3 region has 15 residues. Per the germline V gene, CDR1 is SGHTS and CDR2 is YDEGEE.

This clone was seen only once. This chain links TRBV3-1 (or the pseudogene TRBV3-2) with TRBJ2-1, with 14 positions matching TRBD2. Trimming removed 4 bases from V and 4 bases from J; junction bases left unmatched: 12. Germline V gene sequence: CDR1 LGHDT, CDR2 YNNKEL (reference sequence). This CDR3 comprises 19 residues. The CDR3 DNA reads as TGTGCCAGCAGCCTACACGGACTAGCGGGAGGAAAGAGTTACAATGAGCAGTTCTTC. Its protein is CASSLHGLAGGKSYNEQFF.

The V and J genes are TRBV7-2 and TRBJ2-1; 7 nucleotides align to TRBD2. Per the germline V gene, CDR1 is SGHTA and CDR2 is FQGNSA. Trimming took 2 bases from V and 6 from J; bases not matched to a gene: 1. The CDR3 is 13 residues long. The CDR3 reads CASSLRGSNEQFF. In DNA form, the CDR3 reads TGTGCCAGCAGCTTACGCGGGAGCAATGAGCAGTTCTTC.

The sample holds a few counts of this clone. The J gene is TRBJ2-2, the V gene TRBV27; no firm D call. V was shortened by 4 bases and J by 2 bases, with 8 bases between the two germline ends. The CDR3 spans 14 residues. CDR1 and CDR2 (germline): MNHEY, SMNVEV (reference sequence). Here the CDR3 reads CASSYAVNTGELFF. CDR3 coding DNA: TGTGCCAGCAGTTACGCAGTAAACACCGGGGAGCTGTTTTTT.

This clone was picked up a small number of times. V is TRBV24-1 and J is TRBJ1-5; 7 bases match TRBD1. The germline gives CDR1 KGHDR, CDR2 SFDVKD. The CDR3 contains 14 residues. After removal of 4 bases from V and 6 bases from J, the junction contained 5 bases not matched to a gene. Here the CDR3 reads CATSDYRGAQPQHF. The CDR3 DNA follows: TGTGCCACCAGTGACTACAGGGGAGCTCAGCCCCAGCATTTT.

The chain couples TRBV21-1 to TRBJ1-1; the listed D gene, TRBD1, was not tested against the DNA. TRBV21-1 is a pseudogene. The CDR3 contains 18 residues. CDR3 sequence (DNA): TGTGCCAAACTCTATTCGGGACACAGCCCTAAGATGAACACTGAAGCTTTCTTT. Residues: CAKLYSGHSPKMNTEAFF.

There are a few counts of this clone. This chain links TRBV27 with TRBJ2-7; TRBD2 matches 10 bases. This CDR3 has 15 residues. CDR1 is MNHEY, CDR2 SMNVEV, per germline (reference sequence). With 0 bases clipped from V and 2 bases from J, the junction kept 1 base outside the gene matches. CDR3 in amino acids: CASSLSSGGTYEQYF. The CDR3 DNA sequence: TGTGCCAGCAGTTTATCTAGCGGGGGGACCTACGAGCAGTACTTC.